The rows below give T cell receptor beta chains drawn from one sample of a study of long-term antiretroviral therapy in people with HIV. Libraries were prepared by immunoSEQ multiplex PCR; TCRdb keeps only in-frame clonotypes and omits some of them. The data show roughly 50,000 clones, around 80% seen once. The input for sequencing was unsorted PBMCs, taken 0.8 years after starting antiretroviral therapy. These receptors all stem from a woman aged 18-35 years with HIV. CDR3s include the opening cysteine and the closing phenylalanine or tryptophan. The D gene is left open where the match is weak. Expanded clones get a size class; other rows say once, few or many, or leave the size out.

v_gene: TRBV2; len: 20; j_gene: TRBJ2-6; abundance: NA; d_gene: NA; CDR3aa: CASSAGLRLLKFSGANVLTF; CDR3nt: TGTGCCAGCAGTGCGGGACTGCGTCTCTTAAAGTTCTCTGGGGCCAACGTCCTGACTTTC
v_gene: TRBV11-2; len: 13; j_gene: TRBJ1-1; abundance: NA; d_gene: NA; CDR3aa: CASSLDRLAEAFF; CDR3nt: TGTGCCAGCAGCTTAGATCGGCTTGCTGAAGCTTTCTTT
v_gene: TRBV5-1; len: 16; j_gene: TRBJ2-2; abundance: NA; d_gene: TRBD1; CDR3aa: CASSPDRGANTGELFF; CDR3nt: TGCGCCAGCAGCCCGGACAGGGGGGCGAACACCGGGGAGCTGTTTTTT
v_gene: TRBV19; len: 14; j_gene: TRBJ1-4; abundance: NA; d_gene: NA; CDR3aa: CASSMGGESEKLFF; CDR3nt: TGTGCCAGTAGTATGGGAGGGGAGAGCGAAAAACTGTTTTTT
v_gene: TRBV28; len: 15; j_gene: TRBJ1-1; abundance: NA; d_gene: NA; CDR3aa: CASSFPQGGNTEAFF; CDR3nt: TGTGCCAGCAGTTTCCCACAGGGAGGGAACACTGAAGCTTTCTTT
v_gene: TRBV7-9; len: 15; j_gene: TRBJ1-1; abundance: NA; d_gene: NA; CDR3aa: CASSLGEGSQTEAFF; CDR3nt: TGTGCCAGCAGCTTAGGGGAGGGGTCTCAAACTGAAGCTTTCTTT
v_gene: TRBV9; len: 14; j_gene: TRBJ2-7; abundance: NA; d_gene: TRBD2; CDR3aa: CASSERDYPYEQYF; CDR3nt: TGTGCCAGCAGCGAACGGGACTATCCCTACGAGCAGTACTTC
v_gene: TRBV10-3; len: 16; j_gene: TRBJ2-2; abundance: NA; d_gene: TRBD1; CDR3aa: CAISGSWDRNTGELFF; CDR3nt: TGTGCCATCAGTGGGTCATGGGACAGAAACACCGGGGAGCTGTTTTTT
v_gene: TRBV2; len: 14; j_gene: TRBJ1-4; abundance: NA; d_gene: NA; CDR3aa: CASSELVDTEKLFF; CDR3nt: TGTGCCAGCAGTGAGCTTGTGGATACTGAAAAACTGTTTTTT
v_gene: TRBV4-1; len: 17; j_gene: TRBJ2-7; abundance: NA; d_gene: TRBD1; CDR3aa: CASSHKGRDRGPYEQYF; CDR3nt: TGCGCCAGCAGCCACAAAGGTCGGGACAGGGGGCCCTACGAGCAGTACTTC
v_gene: TRBV6-5; len: 12; j_gene: TRBJ1-2; abundance: few; d_gene: TRBD1; CDR3aa: CASTGTGYGYTF; CDR3nt: TGTGCCAGCACGGGGACAGGCTATGGCTACACCTTC
v_gene: TRBV19; len: 15; j_gene: TRBJ1-1; abundance: few; d_gene: NA; CDR3aa: CASSILGPLNTEAFF; CDR3nt: TGTGCCAGTAGTATTTTAGGACCTTTGAACACTGAAGCTTTCTTT
v_gene: TRBV7-6; len: 15; j_gene: TRBJ1-3; abundance: NA; d_gene: NA; CDR3aa: CASSYAGGTGNTIYF; CDR3nt: TGTGCCAGCAGCTATGCGGGGGGTACGGGAAACACCATATATTTT
v_gene: TRBV19; len: 18; j_gene: TRBJ1-5; abundance: few; d_gene: NA; CDR3aa: CASSIAGAAYYSNQPQHF; CDR3nt: TGTGCCAGTAGTATTGCCGGGGCAGCTTATTATAGCAATCAGCCCCAGCATTTT
v_gene: TRBV6-5; len: 13; j_gene: TRBJ2-3; abundance: NA; d_gene: NA; CDR3aa: CASSLQSTDTQYF; CDR3nt: TGTGCCAGCAGTCTCCAGAGCACAGATACGCAGTATTTT
v_gene: TRBV15; len: 14; j_gene: TRBJ2-4; abundance: NA; d_gene: NA; CDR3aa: CATSRRGNDLIQYF; CDR3nt: TGTGCCACCAGCAGAAGGGGAAATGACTTGATTCAGTACTTC